Each of the 20 T cell receptor beta chains below was sequenced from the same sample in a study of blood T cell repertoires in COVID-19. Here immunoSEQ multiplex PCR was the method, and the copy in TCRdb shows in-frame clones only, minus some. The sample lists approximately 200,000 clones, approximately 88% occurring once. Sequencing was performed on peripheral blood. These receptors all come from a woman aged 25 to 45 with acute or convalescent COVID-19.

V gene TRBV21-1 combines with J gene TRBJ2-1; the tabulated D call, TRBD2, remains unverified against the DNA. TRBV21-1 is a pseudogene segment. The CDR3 runs 16 residues. As DNA, the CDR3 is TGTGCCAGCAGCAAAGTGGGGAGCCCCAGATGGGATGAGCAGTTCTTC. Protein: CASSKVGSPRWDEQFF.

The rearrangement joins TRBV7-8 to TRBJ2-7; D ambiguous. This CDR3 is 15 amino acids long. Per the germline V gene, CDR1 is SGHVS and CDR2 is FQNEAQ. Trimming removed 2 bases from V and 3 bases from J, with 14 bases in between. CDR3 region: CASSLTNSPFYEQYF. CDR3 DNA sequence: TGTGCCAGCAGCTTAACCAACTCCCCCTTCTACGAGCAGTACTTC.

This clone is a singleton in its sample. The chain has TRBV2 and TRBJ2-3; TRBD2 matches at 10 bases. The CDR3 spans 16 residues. The ends lost 4 bases at V and 5 bases at J; junction bases unmatched: 9. Germline V gene sequence: CDR1 SNHLY, CDR2 FYNNEI. The CDR3 loop is CASSGLAGVGRDTQYF. In nucleotides, the CDR3 is TGTGCCAGCAGTGGGCTAGCGGGAGTTGGTAGAGATACGCAGTATTTT.

The genes are TRBV6-5 and TRBJ1-1; tentative D call: TRBD1 (6 bases). This CDR3 contains 13 residues. Germline V gene lookup returns CDR1 MNHEY and CDR2 SVGAGI. V was clipped by 4 bases and J by 3 bases, with 9 bases between them. CDR3 DNA sequence: TGTGCCAGCAGTTCCGGGACACACACTGAAGCTTTCTTT. As protein: CASSSGTHTEAFF.

V usage is TRBV30 and J usage is TRBJ2-2; unclear D gene. Germline loops: CDR1 GTSNPN, CDR2 SVGIG (reference sequence). This CDR3 comprises 12 residues. V lost 2 bases and J lost 7, with 8 bases in between. The CDR3 coding sequence is TGTGCCTGGAGTCACAGTAACGGGGAGCTGTTTTTT. Protein product: CAWSHSNGELFF. The full variable domain, in which reference TRBV30 and TRBJ2-2 provide the parts outside the CDR3, is SQTIHQWPATLVQPVGSPLSLECTVEGTSNPNLYWYRQAAGRGLQLLFYSVGIGQISSEVPQNLSASRPQDRQFILSSKKLLLSDSGFYLCAWSHSNGELFFGEGSRLTVL.

The CDR3 region has the DNA TGCAGCGTGGGCCGCGGTGGGGGCTCAGAGACCCAGTACTTC. The encoded protein is CSVGRGGGSETQYF. This chain joins TRBV29-1 and TRBJ2-5, with TRBD1 as a possible D gene (6 bases). V was trimmed by 6 bases and J by 4 bases, leaving 18 bases between them. The CDR3 has 14 amino acids. CDR1 and CDR2 from the germline V gene are SQVTM and ANQGSEA. The full variable domain, rest sourced from reference TRBV29-1 and TRBJ2-5, is SAVISQKPSRDICQRGTSLTIQCQVDSQVTMMFWYRQQPGQSLTLIATANQGSEATYESGFVIDKFPISRPNLTFSTLTVSNMSPEDSSIYLCSVGRGGGSETQYFGPGTRLLVL.

This rearrangement joins TRBV5-1 to TRBJ1-1; D unresolved. This CDR3 comprises 13 residues. Germline CDR1 SGHRS, CDR2 YFSETQ. The ends were cut back, 2 bases at V and 4 bases at J, with 9 bases in the middle. CDR3 sequence reads: CASSFNSPTEAFF. CDR3 bases: TGCGCCAGCAGCTTTAACTCCCCCACTGAAGCTTTCTTT.

The chain has TRBV11-3 and TRBJ2-3, with 10 nucleotides matching TRBD2. J gave up 7 bases and V 5 bases, and 21 bases lay outside the gene matches. The CDR3 spans 19 residues. Germline values: CDR1 SGHNT, CDR2 YENEEA. CDR3 amino acids: CASSRIRGTSERPHYTQYF. Written as DNA, the CDR3 is TGTGCCAGCAGCCGAATCAGGGGGACTAGCGAGCGGCCTCACTATACGCAGTATTTT.

V gene TRBV4-1 combines with J gene TRBJ2-1; 10 positions match TRBD2. This CDR3 is built from 17 residues. Per germline, CDR1 MGHRA and CDR2 YSYEKL. Trimming cost V 1 base and J 8 bases; bases outside gene matches: 11. The CDR3 region is CASSQGSGRALVYEQFF. For the CDR3, the DNA is TGCGCCAGCAGCCAAGGGAGCGGGAGGGCCTTAGTATATGAGCAGTTCTTC.

The chain uses TRBV5-1 and TRBJ1-2; 8 bases match TRBD1. The CDR3 runs to 14 residues. After removal of 4 bases from V and 5 bases from J, the junction contained 7 bases not matched to a gene. Germline V gene lookup returns CDR1 SGHRS and CDR2 YFSETQ. The CDR3 sequence: CASSPGQGPYGYTF. As DNA, the CDR3 is TGCGCCAGCAGCCCCGGACAGGGACCATATGGCTACACCTTC.

This clone appeared once. At the DNA level, this CDR3 is encoded by other sequences in the same sample as well. V gene TRBV18 combines with J gene TRBJ2-1; weak D call: TRBD2 (5 bases). V was shortened by 6 bases and J by 9 bases, with 12 bases between the two germline ends. This CDR3 has 12 residues. Per the germline V gene, CDR1 is KGHSH and CDR2 is LQKENI. This CDR3 is CASSPLAGEQFF. CDR3 nucleotides: TGTGCCAGCTCCCCTCTAGCAGGTGAGCAGTTCTTC.

This clone has just a few counts. The J gene is TRBJ1-4, the V gene TRBV7-2, with D uncertain. CDR3 length: 16 residues. The V gene's germline CDR1 is SGHTA and CDR2 FQGNSA. Trimming shortened V by 1 base and J by 7 bases, and 16 bases separated the two germline ends. The CDR3 nucleotides are TGTGCCAGCAGCTTAGGCCTTGAGCGGTCGAGTGAAAAACTGTTTTTT. Its translation: CASSLGLERSSEKLFF.

This clone was seen only a few times. The chain has TRBV27 and TRBJ2-7, with D possibly TRBD1 on 6 matching bases. The CDR3 runs to 15 residues. Germline CDR1 is MNHEY and CDR2 is SMNVEV (reference sequence). Trimming stripped 2 bases from V and 3 bases from J, with 14 bases between. Written as DNA, the CDR3 is TGTGCCAGCAGTTTAAGGCTGGGACATTACTACGAGCAGTACTTC. Translating gives CASSLRLGHYYEQYF.

The chain has TRBV19 and TRBJ1-3, with no clear D. Germline loops: CDR1 LNHDA, CDR2 SQIVND (reference sequence). The V and J ends lost 2 bases and 7 bases respectively, with 6 bases between them. The CDR3 runs to 12 residues. In nucleotides, the CDR3 is TGTGCCAGTAGTATATCATCCAACACCATATATTTT. Translated: CASSISSNTIYF.

The chain links TRBV28 to TRBJ2-3; TRBD2 is a possible D gene (6 bases). The CDR3 is 14 residues long. Trimming removed 3 bases at V and 2 bases at J, with 9 bases between. Germline CDR1 and CDR2: MDHEN and SYDVKM. The CDR3 nucleotides are TGTGCCAGCAGTTTTGGGGACTTCACAGATACGCAGTATTTT. Its protein product is CASSFGDFTDTQYF.

This chain links TRBV27 with TRBJ2-7; the match to TRBD2 covers 8 bases. The CDR3 is 15 amino acids. V lost 4 bases, J lost 4 bases, and 9 bases stayed unmatched. Germline V gene lookup returns CDR1 MNHEY and CDR2 SMNVEV (reference sequence). The chain's CDR3 is CASSSLSSGIYEQYF. The CDR3 DNA follows: TGTGCCAGCAGTTCTCTGAGTAGCGGGATATACGAGCAGTACTTC.

Points on this clone: The junction and the germline gene differ at one end; a read error may be behind it. This chain links TRBV5-1 with TRBJ2-3; 7 bases match TRBD1. This CDR3 comprises 10 residues. Germline V gene lookup returns CDR1 SGHRS and CDR2 YFSETQ. CDR3 bases: TGCGCCAGGAGACAGGGCCAGATTCCGTTT. As protein: CARRQGQIPF.

This clone was observed a few times. The chain combines TRBV10-3 with TRBJ2-1; D remains unclear. The CDR3 consists of 14 residues. Deletions cut 1 base from V and 1 base from J, with 5 bases between. CDR1 and CDR2 (germline): ENHRY, SYGVKD. The CDR3 DNA reads as TGTGCCATCAGTGAGTATCAGTCCTACAATGAGCAGTTCTTC. Translating gives CAISEYQSYNEQFF.

V usage is TRBV6-2 or TRBV6-3 and J usage is TRBJ2-1; tentatively, D is TRBD2 (6 bases). CDR1 is MNHEY, CDR2 SVGEGT, per germline. V lost 4 bases and J lost 4, with 11 bases in between. The CDR3 contains 14 residues. CDR3 nucleotides: TGTGCCAGCAGTTCGTCGGGGAGGTACAATGAGCAGTTCTTC. It yields the protein CASSSSGRYNEQFF.

The rearrangement uses TRBV30 and TRBJ2-2, with D tentatively TRBD2 (6 bases). V was pared by 8 bases and J by 6 bases, with 19 bases between. The CDR3 is 14 amino acids. Germline V lookup: CDR1 GTSNPN, CDR2 SVGIG (reference sequence). CDR3 region: CAGGLGLHPGELFF. The CDR3 coding sequence is TGTGCCGGAGGGTTAGGGCTTCATCCCGGGGAGCTGTTTTTT.